This T cell receptor beta chain was recorded in a study of OX40 agonist ivuxolimab in advanced cancers. Study background: Antecedent anti-PD-1, anti-PD-L1 or anti-CTLA-4 therapy was permissible, with roughly 36% having received some. Partial responses were achieved by three patients, of whom one had hepatocellular carcinoma and two had cutaneous melanoma.

Clones were read by immunoSEQ multiplex PCR, and TCRdb kept only the in-frame ones, dropping some. The sample holds about 21,000 clones; around four fifths are singletons and the top ten take over 11%. Findings and caveats of the study: The investigators did not determine what antigen specificity the expanded peripheral T cells had. Clones of CD4+ and CD8+ blood T cells grew by week 6 at doses of 0.1 to 3.0 mg/kg.

A note on this clone: Its target is unknown. A read error may produce the germline difference seen at one junction end.

The CDR3 covers 13 residues. CDR1 LGHNA and CDR2 YSLEER come from the germline V gene. This TCR came from an adult with an advanced solid tumor such as melanoma, head and neck, liver or kidney cancer. The V call is TRBV4-3, the J call TRBJ1-1; TRBD1 matches 7 bases. Sequences were derived from CD4+ or CD8+ T cells sorted from blood, sampled in a trial of the OX40 agonist ivuxolimab. The CDR3 region is CANSHLTGSEAFF. DNA for the CDR3: TGCGCCAACAGCCACCTGACAGGGTCTGAAGCTTTCTTT.